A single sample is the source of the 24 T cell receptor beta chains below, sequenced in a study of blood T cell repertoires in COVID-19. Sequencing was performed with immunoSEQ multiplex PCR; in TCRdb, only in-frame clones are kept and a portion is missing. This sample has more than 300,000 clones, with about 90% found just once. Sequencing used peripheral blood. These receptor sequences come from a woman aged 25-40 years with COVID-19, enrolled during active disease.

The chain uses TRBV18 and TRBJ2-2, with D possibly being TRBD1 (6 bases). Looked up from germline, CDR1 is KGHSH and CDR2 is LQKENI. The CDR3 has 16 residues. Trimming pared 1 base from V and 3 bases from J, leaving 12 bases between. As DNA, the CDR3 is TGTGCCAGCTCACCACTCAGGGGACAAGACACCGGGGAGCTGTTTTTT. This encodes CASSPLRGQDTGELFF.

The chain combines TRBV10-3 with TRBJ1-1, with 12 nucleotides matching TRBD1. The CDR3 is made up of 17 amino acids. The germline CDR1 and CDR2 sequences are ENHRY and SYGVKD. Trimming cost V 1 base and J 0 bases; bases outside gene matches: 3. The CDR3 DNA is TGTGCCATCAGTGAGTTGGGGACAGGGGGCATGAACACTGAAGCTTTCTTT. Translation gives CAISELGTGGMNTEAFF.

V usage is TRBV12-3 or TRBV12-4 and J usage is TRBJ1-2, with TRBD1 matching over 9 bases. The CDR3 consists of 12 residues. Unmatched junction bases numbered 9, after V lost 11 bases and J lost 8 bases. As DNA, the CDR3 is TGTGCCTATAGTACAGGGGGCCAGGGCTACACCTTC. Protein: CAYSTGGQGYTF.

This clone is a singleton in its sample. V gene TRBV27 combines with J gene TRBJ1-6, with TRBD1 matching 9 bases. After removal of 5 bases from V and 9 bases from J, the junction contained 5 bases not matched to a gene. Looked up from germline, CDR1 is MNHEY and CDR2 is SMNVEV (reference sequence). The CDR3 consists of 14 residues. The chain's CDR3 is CASSMGQGPSPLHF. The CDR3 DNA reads TGTGCCAGCAGTATGGGACAGGGCCCTTCACCCCTCCACTTT.

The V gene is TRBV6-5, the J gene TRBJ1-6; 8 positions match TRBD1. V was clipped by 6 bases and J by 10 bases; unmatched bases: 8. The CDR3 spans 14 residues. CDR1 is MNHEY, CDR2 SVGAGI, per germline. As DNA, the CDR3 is TGTGCCAGCAGGTCGACAGGGGTCGGGTCACCCCTCCACTTT. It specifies CASRSTGVGSPLHF.

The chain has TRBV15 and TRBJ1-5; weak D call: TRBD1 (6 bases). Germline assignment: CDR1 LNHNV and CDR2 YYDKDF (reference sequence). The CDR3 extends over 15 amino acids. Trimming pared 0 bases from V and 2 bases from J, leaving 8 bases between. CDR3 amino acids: CATSRDRGRNQPQHF. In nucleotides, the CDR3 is TGTGCCACCAGCAGAGACAGGGGTCGCAATCAGCCCCAGCATTTT.

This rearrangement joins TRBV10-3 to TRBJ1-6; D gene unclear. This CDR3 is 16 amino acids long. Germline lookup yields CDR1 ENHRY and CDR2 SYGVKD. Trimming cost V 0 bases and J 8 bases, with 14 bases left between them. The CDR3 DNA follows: TGTGCCATCAGTGAGTCAGCTAGCCAGCCCGATTCACCCCTCCACTTT. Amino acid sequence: CAISESASQPDSPLHF.

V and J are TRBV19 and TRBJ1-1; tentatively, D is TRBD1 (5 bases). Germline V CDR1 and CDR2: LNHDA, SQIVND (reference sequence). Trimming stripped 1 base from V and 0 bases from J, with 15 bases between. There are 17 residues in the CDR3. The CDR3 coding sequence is TGTGCCAGTAGTATAGGGTACATCGTCAGGGTGAACACTGAAGCTTTCTTT. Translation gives CASSIGYIVRVNTEAFF.

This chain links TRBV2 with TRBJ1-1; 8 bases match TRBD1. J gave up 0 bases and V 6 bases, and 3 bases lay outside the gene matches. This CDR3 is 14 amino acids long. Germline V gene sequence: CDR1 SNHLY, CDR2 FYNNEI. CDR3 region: CASRDRALNTEAFF. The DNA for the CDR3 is TGTGCCAGCAGGGACAGGGCGTTGAACACTGAAGCTTTCTTT.

For the CDR3, the DNA is TGTGCCAGCAGCTTGGGACAGGGCGGGGGGTATGGCTACACCTTC. Residues: CASSLGQGGGYGYTF. This chain uses TRBV7-2 with TRBJ1-2; TRBD1 matches at 9 bases. This CDR3 spans 15 amino acids. J lost 5 bases, V lost 3 bases, and 7 bases had no gene match. Germline V lookup: CDR1 SGHTA, CDR2 FQGNSA.

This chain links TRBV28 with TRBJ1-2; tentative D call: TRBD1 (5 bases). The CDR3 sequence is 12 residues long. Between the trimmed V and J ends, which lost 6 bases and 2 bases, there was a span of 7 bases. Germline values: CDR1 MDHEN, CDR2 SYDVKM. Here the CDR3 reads CASRTDNYGYTF. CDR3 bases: TGTGCCAGCAGGACAGACAACTATGGCTACACCTTC.

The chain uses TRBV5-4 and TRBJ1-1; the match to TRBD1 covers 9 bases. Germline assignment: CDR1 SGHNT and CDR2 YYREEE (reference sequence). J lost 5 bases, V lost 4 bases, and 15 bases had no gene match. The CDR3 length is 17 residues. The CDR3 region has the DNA TGTGCCAGCAGCCCACTCTTCCCGGGACAGGGAGATACTGAAGCTTTCTTT. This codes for CASSPLFPGQGDTEAFF.

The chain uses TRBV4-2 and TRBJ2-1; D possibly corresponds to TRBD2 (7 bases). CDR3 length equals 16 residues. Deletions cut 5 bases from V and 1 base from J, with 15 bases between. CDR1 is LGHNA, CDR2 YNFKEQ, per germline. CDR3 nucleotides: TGTGCCAGCAGCGGTAGGGGGGGCCATTCCTACAATGAGCAGTTCTTC. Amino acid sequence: CASSGRGGHSYNEQFF.

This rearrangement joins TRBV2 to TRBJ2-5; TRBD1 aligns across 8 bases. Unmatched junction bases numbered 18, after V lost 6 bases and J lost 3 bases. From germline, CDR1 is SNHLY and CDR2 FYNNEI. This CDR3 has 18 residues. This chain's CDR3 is CASRVVGDLTGGEETQYF. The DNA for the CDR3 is TGTGCCAGCAGGGTCGTCGGAGACCTCACAGGGGGAGAAGAGACCCAGTACTTC.

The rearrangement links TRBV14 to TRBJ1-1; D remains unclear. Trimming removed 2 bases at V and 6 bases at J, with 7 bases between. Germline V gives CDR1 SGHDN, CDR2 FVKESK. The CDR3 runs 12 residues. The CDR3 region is CASSQWEAEAFF. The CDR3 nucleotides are TGTGCCAGCAGCCAATGGGAGGCTGAAGCTTTCTTT.

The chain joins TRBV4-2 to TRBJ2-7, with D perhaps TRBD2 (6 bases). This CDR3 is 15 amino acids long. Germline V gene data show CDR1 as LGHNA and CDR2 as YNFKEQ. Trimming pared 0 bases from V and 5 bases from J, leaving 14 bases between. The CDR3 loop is CASSQDKLASDEQYF. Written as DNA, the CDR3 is TGTGCCAGCAGCCAAGATAAGCTAGCGAGCGACGAGCAGTACTTC.

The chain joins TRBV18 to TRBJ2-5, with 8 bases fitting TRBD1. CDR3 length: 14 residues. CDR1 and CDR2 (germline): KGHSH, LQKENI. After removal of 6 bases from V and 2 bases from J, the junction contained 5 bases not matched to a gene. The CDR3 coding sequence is TGTGCCAGCTCCAATAGACAGGGGCAAGAGACCCAGTACTTC. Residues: CASSNRQGQETQYF.

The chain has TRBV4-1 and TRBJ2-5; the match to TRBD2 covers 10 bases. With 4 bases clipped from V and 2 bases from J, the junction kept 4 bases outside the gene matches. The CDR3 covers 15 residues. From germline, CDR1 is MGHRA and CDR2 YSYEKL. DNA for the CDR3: TGCGCCAGCAGCCCAAGCGGGGGGGTACAAGAGACCCAGTACTTC. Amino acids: CASSPSGGVQETQYF.

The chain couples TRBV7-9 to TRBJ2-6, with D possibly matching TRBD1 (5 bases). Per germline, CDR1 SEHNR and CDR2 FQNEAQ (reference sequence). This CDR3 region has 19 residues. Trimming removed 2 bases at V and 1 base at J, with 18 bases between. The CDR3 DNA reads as TGTGCCAGCAGCTTATCCCCAGGGATTAGGCGTTCTGGGGCCAACGTCCTGACTTTC. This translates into CASSLSPGIRRSGANVLTF.

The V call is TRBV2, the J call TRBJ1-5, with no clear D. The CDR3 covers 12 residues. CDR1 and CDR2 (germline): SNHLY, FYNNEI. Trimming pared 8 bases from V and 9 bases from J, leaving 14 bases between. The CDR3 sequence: CASRAPLGPQHF. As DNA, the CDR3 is TGTGCCAGCCGAGCCCCTCTTGGGCCCCAGCATTTT.

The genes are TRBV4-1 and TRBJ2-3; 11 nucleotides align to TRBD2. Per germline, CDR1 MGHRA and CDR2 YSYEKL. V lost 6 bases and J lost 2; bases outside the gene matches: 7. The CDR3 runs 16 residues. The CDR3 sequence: CASSPTSGGTTDTQYF. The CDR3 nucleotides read TGCGCCAGCAGTCCAACTAGCGGGGGAACCACAGATACGCAGTATTTT.

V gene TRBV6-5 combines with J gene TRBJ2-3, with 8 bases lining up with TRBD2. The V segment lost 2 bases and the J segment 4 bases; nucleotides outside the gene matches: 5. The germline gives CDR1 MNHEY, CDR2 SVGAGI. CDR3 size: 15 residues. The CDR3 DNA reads TGTGCCAGCAGTTACGGCGGACTAGCTTCAGATACGCAGTATTTT. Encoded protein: CASSYGGLASDTQYF.

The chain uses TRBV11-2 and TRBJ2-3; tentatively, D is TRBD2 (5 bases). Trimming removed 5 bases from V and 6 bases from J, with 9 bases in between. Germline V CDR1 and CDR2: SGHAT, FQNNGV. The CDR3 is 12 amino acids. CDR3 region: CASSPKRDTQYF. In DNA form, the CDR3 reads TGTGCCAGCAGCCCCAAGCGGGATACGCAGTATTTT. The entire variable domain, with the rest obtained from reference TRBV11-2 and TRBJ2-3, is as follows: EAGVAQSPRYKIIEKRQSVAFWCNPISGHATLYWYQQILGQGPKLLIQFQNNGVVDDSQLPKDRFSAERLKGVDSTLKIQPAKLEDSAVYLCASSPKRDTQYFGPGTRLTVL.

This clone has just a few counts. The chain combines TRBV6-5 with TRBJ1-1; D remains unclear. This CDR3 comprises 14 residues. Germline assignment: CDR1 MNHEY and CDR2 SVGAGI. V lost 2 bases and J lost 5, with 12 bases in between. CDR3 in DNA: TGTGCCAGCAGTTACGACACGAGTAGTACTGAAGCTTTCTTT. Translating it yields CASSYDTSSTEAFF.